This T cell receptor beta chain appears in the sequencing data of a study of blood T cell repertoires in COVID-19. Overall study: Material from acute and convalescent COVID-19 was sourced from the United States, Italy and Spain. The cDNA or gDNA used as material had been derived from T cells, B-cell-depleted T cells, or PBMCs.

Profiling relied on immunoSEQ multiplex PCR, and the TCRdb table lists in-frame clones only, not all of them. There are approximately 120,000 clones in the sample; around nine tenths occur only once, and 1.5% to 1.9% lies in the top ten. This receptor was obtained from a human donor in a cohort sampled during active COVID-19. Sequenced sample: peripheral blood.

The CDR3 loop reads CASRGQGGWYTEAFF. CDR3 sequence (DNA): TGTGCCAGCCGTGGCCAGGGGGGTTGGTACACTGAAGCTTTCTTT. This chain links TRBV7-9 with TRBJ1-1, with 7 bases identical to TRBD1. The germline V gene encodes CDR1 SEHNR and CDR2 FQNEAQ (reference sequence). V was pared by 8 bases and J by 3 bases, with 12 bases of the junction left unmatched. The CDR3 consists of 15 residues.